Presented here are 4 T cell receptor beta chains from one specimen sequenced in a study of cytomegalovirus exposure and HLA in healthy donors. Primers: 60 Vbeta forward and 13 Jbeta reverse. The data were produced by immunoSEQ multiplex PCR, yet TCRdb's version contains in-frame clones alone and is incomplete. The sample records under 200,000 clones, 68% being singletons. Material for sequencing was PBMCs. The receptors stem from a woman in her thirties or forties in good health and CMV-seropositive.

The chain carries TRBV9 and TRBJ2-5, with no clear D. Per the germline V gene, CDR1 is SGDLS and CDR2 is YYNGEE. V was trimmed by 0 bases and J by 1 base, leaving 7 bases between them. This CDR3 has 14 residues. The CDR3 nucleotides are TGTGCCAGCAGCGTAGAAGATAGCCAAGAGACCCAGTACTTC. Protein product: CASSVEDSQETQYF.

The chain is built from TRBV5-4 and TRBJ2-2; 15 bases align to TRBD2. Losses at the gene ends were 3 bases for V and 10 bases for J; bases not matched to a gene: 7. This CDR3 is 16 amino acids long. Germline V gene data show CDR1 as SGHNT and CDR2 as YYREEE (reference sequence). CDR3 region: CASSSRTSGGAEELFF. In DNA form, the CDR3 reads TGTGCCAGCAGCTCCCGGACTAGCGGGGGGGCCGAGGAGCTGTTTTTT.

CDR3 bases: TGTGCCAGCAGTTTATGGGAGGGACTAGCGGGAGTGGAGACCCAGTACTTC. This encodes CASSLWEGLAGVETQYF. J is TRBJ2-5 and V is TRBV28; 14 bases match TRBD2. Germline V gene data show CDR1 as MDHEN and CDR2 as SYDVKM. The length of the CDR3 is 17 residues. Losses at the gene ends were 0 bases for V and 5 bases for J; bases not matched to a gene: 5.

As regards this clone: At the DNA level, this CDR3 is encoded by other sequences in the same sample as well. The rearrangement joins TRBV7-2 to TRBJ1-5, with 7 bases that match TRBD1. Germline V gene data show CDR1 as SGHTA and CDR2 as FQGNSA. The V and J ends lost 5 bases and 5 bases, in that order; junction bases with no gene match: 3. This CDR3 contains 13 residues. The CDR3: CASSPQGDQPQHF. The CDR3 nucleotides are TGTGCCAGCAGCCCTCAGGGGGATCAGCCCCAGCATTTT. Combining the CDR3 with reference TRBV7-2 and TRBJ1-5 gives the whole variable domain GAGVSQSPSNKVTEKGKDVELRCDPISGHTALYWYRQSLGQGLEFLIYFQGNSAPDKSGLPSDRFSAERTGGSVSTLTIQRTQQEDSAVYLCASSPQGDQPQHFGDGTRLSIL.